A selection of T cell receptor beta chains follows, all from one sample in a study of blood T cell repertoires in COVID-19. Produced via immunoSEQ multiplex PCR; TCRdb's table is partial and in-frame only. The profile shows about 400,000 clones, around 88% of them singletons. Specimen: peripheral blood. These receptor sequences come from a woman in her sixties with COVID-19, enrolled during active disease. CDR3s include the opening cysteine and the closing phenylalanine or tryptophan. Each record gives: J gene, D gene, V gene, CDR3 length, clone size, CDR3 DNA, CDR3 protein. A D gene is named only where the DNA matches it firmly. Not every row has a clone size; where given, it reads once, few, many or a size class.

TRBJ2-5 NA TRBV5-1 14 NA TGCGCCAGCAGCTTGACCCCCGCGGCGGAGACCCAGTACTTC CASSLTPAAETQYF
TRBJ2-7 TRBD2 TRBV6-5 14 NA TGTGCCAGCATCTGGGGGGGGATAGGCCACGAGCAGTACTTC CASIWGGIGHEQYF
TRBJ2-5 NA TRBV12-3/TRBV12-4 13 NA TGTGCCAGCAGTTTAGCTAGCCAAGAGACCCAGTACTTC CASSLASQETQYF
TRBJ2-7 TRBD1 TRBV5-6 15 NA TGTGCCAGCAGCTTGGTGACAGGGGTCATCCACGAGCAGTACTTC CASSLVTGVIHEQYF
TRBJ1-1 NA TRBV7-3 13 NA TGTGCCAGCAGCCTGACAGTCAACACTGAAGCTTTCTTT CASSLTVNTEAFF
TRBJ2-1 TRBD2 TRBV30 15 NA TGTGCCTGGAGTCCGGGACTAGCGGGGGTCAATGAGCAGTTCTTC CAWSPGLAGVNEQFF
TRBJ2-7 NA TRBV3-1/TRBV3-2 14 NA TGTGCCAGCAGCCAAGATGACAGGAACTACGAGCAGTACTTC CASSQDDRNYEQYF
TRBJ1-1 NA TRBV19 17 NA TGTGCCAGTAGTATATTGCCGGGGGGCAGCGTGAACACTGAAGCTTTCTTT CASSILPGGSVNTEAFF
TRBJ2-7 NA TRBV4-3 14 NA TGCGCCAGCAGCAAAGGAACAGGCCCCTACGAGCAGTACTTC CASSKGTGPYEQYF
TRBJ1-1 NA TRBV20-1 11 NA TGCAGTGCTCAGATGGTCAATGAAGCTTTCTTT CSAQMVNEAFF
TRBJ2-7 NA TRBV30 18 NA TGTGCCTGGAGTGTACAGTGGGCGAGCAGAACCCTACCCTACGAGCAGTACTTC CAWSVQWASRTLPYEQYF
TRBJ1-6 NA TRBV16 16 NA TGTGCCAGCAGCCAACGGGGACTAGGCTATAATTCACCCCTCCACTTT CASSQRGLGYNSPLHF
TRBJ2-1 TRBD1 TRBV9 15 NA TGTGCCAGCAGCGTAGGCCAGGGGGCGCTTGGTGAGCAGTTCTTC CASSVGQGALGEQFF
TRBJ2-2 NA TRBV7-3 17 NA TGTGCCAGCAGCTCCTCGCGGGACCGCGCGAACACCGGGGAGCTGTTTTTT CASSSSRDRANTGELFF
TRBJ2-1 NA TRBV7-2 17 once TGTGCCAGCAGCTTAGGGGCGGGGCGGGGGCCCTACAATGAGCAGTTCTTC CASSLGAGRGPYNEQFF
TRBJ2-1 TRBD2 TRBV15 15 NA TGTGCCACCAGCAGAGTGGGGACTAGCGGGGGGAAGCAGTTCTTC CATSRVGTSGGKQFF
TRBJ1-1 NA TRBV10-2 14 once TGCGCCAGCAGCGGGTGGGAGGGGTTGACTGAAGCTTTCTTT CASSGWEGLTEAFF
TRBJ2-6 NA TRBV24-1 17 NA TGTGCCACCAGTCCTGGGCAGGGCACAGCTGGGGCCAACGTCCTGACTTTC CATSPGQGTAGANVLTF
TRBJ2-5 NA TRBV3-1/TRBV3-2 15 NA TGTGCCAGCAGCCAAGCTCCAACTATCCAAGAGACCCAGTACTTC CASSQAPTIQETQYF
TRBJ2-7 TRBD1 TRBV30 12 NA TGTGCCGGTAGGGGGCTAATTTACGAGCAGTACTTC CAGRGLIYEQYF
TRBJ1-6 TRBD1 TRBV3-1/TRBV3-2 14 NA TGTGCCAGCAGCCAAGGGGACAGAGATTCACCCCTCCACTTT CASSQGDRDSPLHF
TRBJ1-3 NA TRBV7-2 14 NA TGTGCCAGCAGAAGCGGGGGCTCTGGAAACACCATATATTTT CASRSGGSGNTIYF
TRBJ2-7 NA TRBV27 17 once TGTGCCAGCAGTTCAATCGGGTTAAGCAGGGGTGGATACGAGCAGTACTTC CASSSIGLSRGGYEQYF
TRBJ2-1 NA TRBV7-2 13 NA TGTGCCAGCCCGAAAATTTACATCGATGAGCAGTTCTTC CASPKIYIDEQFF
TRBJ2-1 TRBD2 TRBV24-1 19 NA TGTGCCACCAGTGCCTCAGGGCGTTGGGCTAGCGGCTCCTACAATGAGCAGTTCTTC CATSASGRWASGSYNEQFF
TRBJ1-1 TRBD1 TRBV5-1 14 NA TGCGCCAGCAGCGGGGGGACAGGTAACACTGAAGCTTTCTTT CASSGGTGNTEAFF
TRBJ2-5 TRBD2 TRBV4-3 17 many TGCGCCAGCAGCCAAGAAGTCCTAGCGGGGATTCAAGAGACCCAGTACTTC CASSQEVLAGIQETQYF
TRBJ1-2 NA TRBV28 16 NA TGTGTCAGCACGGTCCCATACGGGGTGAGGGACTATGGCTACACCTTC CVSTVPYGVRDYGYTF
TRBJ1-1 NA TRBV10-3 12 NA TGTGCCATCAGGACAGAGAACACTGAAGCTTTCTTT CAIRTENTEAFF
TRBJ1-6 NA TRBV15 19 NA TGTGCCACCAGCAGGGCTAAGACAAGGGGGAGCTCCTATAATTCACCCCTCCACTTT CATSRAKTRGSSYNSPLHF
TRBJ1-5 NA TRBV10-3 13 few TGTGCCATCAGTATCGTTGAGGATCAGCCCCAGCATTTT CAISIVEDQPQHF
TRBJ2-7 NA TRBV21-1 16 NA TGTGCCAGCAGCCATATCTTACGGGACAGCGGGTACGAGCAGTACTTC CASSHILRDSGYEQYF
TRBJ2-4 TRBD1 TRBV4-3 16 NA TGCGCCAGCAGCCAAGGGACAGGGATTACCAAAAACATTCAGTACTTC CASSQGTGITKNIQYF
TRBJ2-2 NA TRBV11-3 15 NA TGTGCCAGCAGCTTAGGCAGTCCGAACACCGGGGAGCTGTTTTTT CASSLGSPNTGELFF
TRBJ2-1 TRBD2 TRBV11-2 16 NA TGTGCCAGCAGCGGCCAGGGGAAGGCGGGGGGGAATGAGCAGTTCTTC CASSGQGKAGGNEQFF
TRBJ2-5 NA TRBV5-6 13 NA TGTGCCAGCAGTCCGGGTCCACAAGAGACCCAGTACTTC CASSPGPQETQYF
TRBJ1-2 NA TRBV13 14 NA TGTGCCAGCAGCGCGTTACAGGGAGAATATGGCTACACCTTC CASSALQGEYGYTF
TRBJ2-7 NA TRBV5-5 12 NA TGTGCCAGCAGCACACAGGGTAACGAGCAGTACTTC CASSTQGNEQYF
TRBJ1-5 NA TRBV4-1 14 few TGCGCCAGCAGCCATCCAGGGACATTGGAGCCCCAGCATTTT CASSHPGTLEPQHF
TRBJ1-6 NA TRBV2 13 few TGTGCCAGCAGTGGCGGCGTTAATTCACCCCTCCACTTT CASSGGVNSPLHF
TRBJ1-1 TRBD1 TRBV5-1 14 NA TGCGCCAGCAGCCCTGGACAGGGGAGGGCTGAAGCTTTCTTT CASSPGQGRAEAFF